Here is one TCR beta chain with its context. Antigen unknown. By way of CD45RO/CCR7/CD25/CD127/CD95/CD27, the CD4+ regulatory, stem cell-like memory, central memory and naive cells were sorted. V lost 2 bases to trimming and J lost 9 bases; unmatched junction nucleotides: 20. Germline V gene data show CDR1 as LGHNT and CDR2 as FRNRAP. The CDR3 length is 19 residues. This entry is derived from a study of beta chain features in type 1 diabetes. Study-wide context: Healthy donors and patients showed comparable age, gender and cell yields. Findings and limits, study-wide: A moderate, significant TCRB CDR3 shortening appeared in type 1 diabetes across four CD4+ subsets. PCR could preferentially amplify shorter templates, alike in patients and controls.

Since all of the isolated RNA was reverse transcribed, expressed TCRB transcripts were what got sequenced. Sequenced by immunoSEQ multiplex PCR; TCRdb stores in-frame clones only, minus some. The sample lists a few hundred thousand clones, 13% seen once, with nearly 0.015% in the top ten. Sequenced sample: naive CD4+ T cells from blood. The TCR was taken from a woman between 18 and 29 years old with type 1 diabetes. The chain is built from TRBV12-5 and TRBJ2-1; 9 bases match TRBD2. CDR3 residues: CASGLFLQRGSGSSGEQFF. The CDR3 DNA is TGTGCTAGTGGTTTGTTCTTGCAGCGGGGTAGCGGGAGTTCAGGTGAGCAGTTCTTC.